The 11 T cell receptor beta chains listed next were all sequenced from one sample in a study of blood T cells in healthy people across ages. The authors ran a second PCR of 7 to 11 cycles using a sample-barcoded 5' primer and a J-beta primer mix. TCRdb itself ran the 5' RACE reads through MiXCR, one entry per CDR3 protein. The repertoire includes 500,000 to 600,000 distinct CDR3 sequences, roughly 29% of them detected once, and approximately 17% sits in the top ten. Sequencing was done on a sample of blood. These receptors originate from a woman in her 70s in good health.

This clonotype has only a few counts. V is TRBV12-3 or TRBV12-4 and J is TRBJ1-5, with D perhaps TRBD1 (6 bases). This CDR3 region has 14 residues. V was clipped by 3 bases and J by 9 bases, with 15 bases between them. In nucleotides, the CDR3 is TGTGCCAGCAGTTTTGATGGGGGCGGGGCGCCCCAGCATTTT. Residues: CASSFDGGGAPQHF.

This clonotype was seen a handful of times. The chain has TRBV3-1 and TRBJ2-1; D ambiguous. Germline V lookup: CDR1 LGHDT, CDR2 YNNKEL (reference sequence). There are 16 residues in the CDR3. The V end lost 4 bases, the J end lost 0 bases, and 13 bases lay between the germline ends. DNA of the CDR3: TGTGCCAGCAGCCTCACCCCGGAGAGCTCCTACAATGAGCAGTTCTTC. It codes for CASSLTPESSYNEQFF.

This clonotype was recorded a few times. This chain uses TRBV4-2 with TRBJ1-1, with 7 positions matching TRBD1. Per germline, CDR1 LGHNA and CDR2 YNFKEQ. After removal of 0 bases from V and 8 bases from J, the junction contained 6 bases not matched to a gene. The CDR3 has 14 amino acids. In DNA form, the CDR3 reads TGTGCCAGCAGCCAAGATCTCGGCAGGGGGGAAGCTTTCTTT. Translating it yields CASSQDLGRGEAFF.

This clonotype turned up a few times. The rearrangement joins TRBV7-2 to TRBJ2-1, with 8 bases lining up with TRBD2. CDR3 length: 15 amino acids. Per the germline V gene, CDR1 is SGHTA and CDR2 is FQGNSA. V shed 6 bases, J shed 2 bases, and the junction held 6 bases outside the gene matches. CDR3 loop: CASSPGGRTYNEQFF. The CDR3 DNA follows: TGTGCCAGCAGTCCGGGGGGGCGGACCTACAATGAGCAGTTCTTC.

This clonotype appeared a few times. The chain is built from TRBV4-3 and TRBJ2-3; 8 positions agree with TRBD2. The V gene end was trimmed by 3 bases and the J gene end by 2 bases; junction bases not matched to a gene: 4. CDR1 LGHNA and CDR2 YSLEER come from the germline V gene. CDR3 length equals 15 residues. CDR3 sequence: CASSQELAVTDTQYF. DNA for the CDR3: TGCGCCAGCAGCCAGGAACTAGCGGTCACAGATACGCAGTATTTT.

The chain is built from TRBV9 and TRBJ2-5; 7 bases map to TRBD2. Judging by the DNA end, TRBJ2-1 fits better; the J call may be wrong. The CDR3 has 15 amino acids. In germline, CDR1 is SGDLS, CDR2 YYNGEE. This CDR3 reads CASSVGPSGVNEQFF. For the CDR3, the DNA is TGTGCCAGCAGCGTAGGACCTAGCGGTGTCAATGAGCAGTTCTTC.

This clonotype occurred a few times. The CDR3 loop is CASRGTLISYEQYF. The CDR3, as DNA: TGTGCCAGCAGAGGGACACTAATCTCCTACGAGCAGTACTTC. V and J are TRBV7-2 and TRBJ2-7; the D gene is possibly TRBD1 (6 bases). CDR1 is SGHTA, CDR2 FQGNSA, per germline. V dropped 6 bases and J dropped 0 bases, with 12 bases sitting between them. CDR3 length equals 14 residues.

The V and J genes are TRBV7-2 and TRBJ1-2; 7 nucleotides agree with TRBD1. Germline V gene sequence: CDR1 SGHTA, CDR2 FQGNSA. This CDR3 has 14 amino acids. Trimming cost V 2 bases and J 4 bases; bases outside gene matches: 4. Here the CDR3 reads CASSLKGQLYGYTF. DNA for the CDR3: TGTGCCAGCAGCTTAAAGGGACAGCTCTATGGCTACACCTTC.

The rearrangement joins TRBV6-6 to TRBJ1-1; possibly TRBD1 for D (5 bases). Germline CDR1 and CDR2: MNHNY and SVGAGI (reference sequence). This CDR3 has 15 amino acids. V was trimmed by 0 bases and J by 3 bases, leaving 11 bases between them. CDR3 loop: CASSYSQGGYTEAFF. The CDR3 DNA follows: TGTGCCAGCAGTTACTCGCAGGGAGGCTACACTGAAGCTTTCTTT.

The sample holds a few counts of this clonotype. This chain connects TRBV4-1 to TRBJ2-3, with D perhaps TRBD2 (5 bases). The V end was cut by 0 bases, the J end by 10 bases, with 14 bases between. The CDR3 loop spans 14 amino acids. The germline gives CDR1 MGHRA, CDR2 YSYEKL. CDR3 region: CASSQEGPSLAQYF. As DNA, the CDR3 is TGCGCCAGCAGCCAAGAGGGTCCTAGCTTGGCGCAGTATTTT.

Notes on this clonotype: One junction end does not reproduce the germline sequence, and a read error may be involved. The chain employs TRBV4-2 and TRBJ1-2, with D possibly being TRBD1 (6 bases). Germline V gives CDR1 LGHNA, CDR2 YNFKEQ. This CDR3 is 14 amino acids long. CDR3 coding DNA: TGTGCCAGCAGTCAAGACCAGGGGACCTATGGCTACACCTTC. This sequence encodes CASSQDQGTYGYTF.